A selection of T cell receptor beta chains follows, all from one sample in a study of OX40 agonist ivuxolimab in advanced cancers. This table comes from immunoSEQ multiplex PCR, and its TCRdb copy is limited to in-frame clones, with some not included. Of fewer than 100,000 clones in the sample, approximately 90% are singletons; the top ten hold about 0.3%. Sequenced material: CD4+ or CD8+ T cells sorted from blood, taken in a trial of the OX40 agonist ivuxolimab. Receptor source: an adult with an advanced solid tumor such as melanoma, head and neck, liver or kidney cancer. CDR3s include the opening cysteine and the closing phenylalanine or tryptophan. The D gene is left open where the match is weak. Rows give clone size only sometimes, using once, few, many, or a class for an expanded clone.

clone_size j_call v_call d_call cdr3_nt cdr3_aa
. TRBJ1-2 TRBV5-1 . TGCGCCAGCAGTAATGACAGGCCAGCTAACTATGGCTACACCTTC CASSNDRPANYGYTF
. TRBJ2-1 TRBV19 TRBD2 TGTGCCAGTAGTCCCCCGGAGCTAGCGGCTTACAATGAGCAGTTCTTC CASSPPELAAYNEQFF
. TRBJ2-5 TRBV2 TRBD1 TGTGCCAGCAGCCGACAGGGTATACAAGAGACCCAGTACTTC CASSRQGIQETQYF
once TRBJ1-1 TRBV29-1 TRBD1 TGCAGCGTTGATCAGGGGGGGTGGAACACTGAAGCTTTCTTT CSVDQGGWNTEAFF
once TRBJ2-7 TRBV19 TRBD1 TGTGCCAGTAGTCTGATGGACAGGCCATTCTACGAGCAGTACTTC CASSLMDRPFYEQYF
. TRBJ2-2 TRBV7-3 . TGTGCCAGCAGCACCCCCCCCGGGGAGCTGTTTTTT CASSTPPGELFF
. TRBJ1-6 TRBV19 TRBD1 TGTGCCAGTAGCGGACAGGGCGCACCCCTCCACTTT CASSGQGAPLHF
. TRBJ2-3 TRBV10-3 . TGTGCCATCAGTGAGTCGGGGACGGGCCCCACAGATACGCAGTATTTT CAISESGTGPTDTQYF
. TRBJ1-5 TRBV7-9 . TGTGCCAGCAGCTTATTATCTAGCAATCAGCCCCAGCATTTT CASSLLSSNQPQHF
. TRBJ2-7 TRBV5-1 TRBD1 TGCGCCAGCAGCTTTGACAGGGTAGGGTACGAGCAGTACTTC CASSFDRVGYEQYF
. TRBJ2-5 TRBV5-6 TRBD1 TGTGCCAGCACCAGGACAGGGGGTGGTGGGGAGACCCAGTACTTC CASTRTGGGGETQYF
. TRBJ2-5 TRBV5-1 . TGCGCCAGCAGCTCAGCAGGGCCCCAAGAGACCCAGTACTTC CASSSAGPQETQYF